The 5 T cell receptor beta chains reported below all come from one sample, sequenced in a study of shared clonotypes between healthy human individuals. Method: immunoSEQ multiplex PCR; TCRdb's copy keeps in-frame clones and lacks some. The sample shows some 2 million clones, roughly 94% of them seen only once. Sequencing used naive CD4+ T cells sorted from blood. The subset was: CD45RA+ positively selected. The receptors originated from a man younger than 30 in good health.

In its sample, this clone was seen a few times. At the DNA level, this CDR3 is encoded by other sequences in the same sample as well. This chain joins TRBV5-1 and TRBJ2-3, with 11 bases aligning to TRBD2. There are 15 residues in the CDR3. V shed 4 bases, J shed 2 bases, and the junction held 3 bases outside the gene matches. Germline-derived CDR1 and CDR2 are SGHRS and YFSETQ. Here the CDR3 reads CASSLSGRATDTQYF. In DNA, the CDR3 is TGCGCCAGCAGCCTTAGCGGGAGGGCCACAGATACGCAGTATTTT.

The V and J genes are TRBV6-5 and TRBJ1-5; D unresolved. This CDR3 contains 13 residues. The germline V and J ends were trimmed by 4 bases and 13 bases, with 17 bases remaining between them. CDR1 and CDR2 from the germline V gene are MNHEY and SVGAGI. The CDR3 reads CASSSGPPAPQHF. CDR3 DNA sequence: TGTGCCAGCAGTTCCGGGCCCCCAGCCCCTCAGCATTTT.

The chain uses TRBV5-1 and TRBJ2-5; 7 nucleotides align to TRBD1. This CDR3 comprises 14 residues. CDR1 and CDR2 (germline): SGHRS, YFSETQ. The trim removed 2 bases at V and 8 bases at J, leaving 9 bases unmatched. DNA of the CDR3: TGCGCCAGCAGCTTACAGGGTCACAGGGGAACCCAGTACTTC. It codes for CASSLQGHRGTQYF.

This chain links TRBV14 with TRBJ1-2, with TRBD1 as a possible D gene (5 bases). Trimming shortened V by 1 base and J by 4 bases, and 10 bases separated the two germline ends. The CDR3 sequence is 14 residues long. The germline gives CDR1 SGHDN, CDR2 FVKESK. The CDR3 reads CASSQGPGIYGYTF. The CDR3 DNA follows: TGTGCCAGCAGCCAAGGTCCAGGGATCTATGGCTACACCTTC.

The chain recombines TRBV6-5 with TRBJ2-2, with a possible D match to TRBD2 (6 bases). Trimming stripped 6 bases from V and 2 bases from J, with 13 bases between. This CDR3 region has 15 residues. Germline V lookup: CDR1 MNHEY, CDR2 SVGAGI. The CDR3 spells CASRPSGLNTGELFF. DNA of the CDR3: TGTGCCAGCAGACCATCCGGACTAAACACCGGGGAGCTGTTTTTT.